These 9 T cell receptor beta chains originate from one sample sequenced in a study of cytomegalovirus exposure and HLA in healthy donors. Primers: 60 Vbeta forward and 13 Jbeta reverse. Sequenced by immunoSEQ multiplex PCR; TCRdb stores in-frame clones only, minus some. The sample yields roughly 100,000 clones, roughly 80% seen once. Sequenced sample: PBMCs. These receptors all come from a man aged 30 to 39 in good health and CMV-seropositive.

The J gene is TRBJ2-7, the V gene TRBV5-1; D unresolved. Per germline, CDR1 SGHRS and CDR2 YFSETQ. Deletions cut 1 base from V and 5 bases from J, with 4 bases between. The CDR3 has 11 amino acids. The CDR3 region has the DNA TGCGCCAGCAGCTTGCGCGACGAGCAGTACTTC. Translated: CASSLRDEQYF.

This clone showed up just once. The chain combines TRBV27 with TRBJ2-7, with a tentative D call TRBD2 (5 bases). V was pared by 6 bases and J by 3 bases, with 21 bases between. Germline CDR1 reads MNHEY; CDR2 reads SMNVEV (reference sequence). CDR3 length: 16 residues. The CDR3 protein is CASRGVRAGLVYEQYF. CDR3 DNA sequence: TGTGCCAGCAGGGGAGTGAGAGCAGGTCTTGTCTACGAGCAGTACTTC.

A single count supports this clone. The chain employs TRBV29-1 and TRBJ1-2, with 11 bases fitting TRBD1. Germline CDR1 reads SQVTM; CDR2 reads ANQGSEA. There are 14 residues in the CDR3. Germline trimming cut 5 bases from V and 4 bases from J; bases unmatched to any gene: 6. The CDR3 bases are TGCAGCGTTTTTAGGACAGGGGGCCTCTATGGCTACACCTTC. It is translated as CSVFRTGGLYGYTF.

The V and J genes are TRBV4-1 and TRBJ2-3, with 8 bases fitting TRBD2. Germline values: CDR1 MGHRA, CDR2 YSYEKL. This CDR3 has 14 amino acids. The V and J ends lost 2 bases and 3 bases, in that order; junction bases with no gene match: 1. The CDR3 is CASSQREGTDTQYF. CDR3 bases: TGCGCCAGCAGCCAACGGGAGGGGACAGATACGCAGTATTTT.

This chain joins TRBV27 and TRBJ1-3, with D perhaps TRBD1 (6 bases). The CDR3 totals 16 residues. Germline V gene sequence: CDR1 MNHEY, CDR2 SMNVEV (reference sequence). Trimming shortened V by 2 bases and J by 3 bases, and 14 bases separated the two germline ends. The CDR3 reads CASSLRGGGHGNTIYF. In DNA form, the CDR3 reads TGTGCCAGCAGTTTAAGGGGGGGCGGCCATGGAAACACCATATATTTT.

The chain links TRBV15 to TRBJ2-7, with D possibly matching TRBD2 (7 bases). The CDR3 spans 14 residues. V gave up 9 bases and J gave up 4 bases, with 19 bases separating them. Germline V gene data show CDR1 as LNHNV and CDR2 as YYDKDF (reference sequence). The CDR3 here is CATRNGGGAYEQYF. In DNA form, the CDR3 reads TGTGCCACGAGGAATGGGGGGGGCGCGTACGAGCAGTACTTC.

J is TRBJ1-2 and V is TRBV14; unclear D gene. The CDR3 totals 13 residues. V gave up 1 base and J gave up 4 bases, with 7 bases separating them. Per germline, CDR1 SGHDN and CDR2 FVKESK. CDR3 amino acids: CASSQVYSYGYTF. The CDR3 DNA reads TGTGCCAGCAGCCAAGTCTACTCCTATGGCTACACCTTC.

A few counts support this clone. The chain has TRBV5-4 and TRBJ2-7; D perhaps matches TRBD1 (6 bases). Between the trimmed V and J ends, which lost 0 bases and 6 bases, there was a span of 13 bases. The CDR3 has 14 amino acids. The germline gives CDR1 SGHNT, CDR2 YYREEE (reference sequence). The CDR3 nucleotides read TGTGCCAGCAGCTTGGATTTACAGGGCTCCGAGCAGTACTTC. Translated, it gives CASSLDLQGSEQYF.

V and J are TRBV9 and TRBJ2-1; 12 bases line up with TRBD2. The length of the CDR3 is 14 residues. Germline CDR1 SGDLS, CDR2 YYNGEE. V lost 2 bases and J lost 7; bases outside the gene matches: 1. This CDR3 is CASSVGTSGNEQFF. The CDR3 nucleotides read TGTGCCAGCAGCGTCGGGACTAGCGGGAATGAGCAGTTCTTC.